A selection of T cell receptor beta chains follows, all from one sample in a study of blood T cell repertoires in COVID-19. TCRdb keeps only in-frame clones here, not all; method: immunoSEQ multiplex PCR. The sample carries 210,000 or so clones, nearly 85% recorded once. The sample comprised peripheral blood. These receptors were taken from a young woman with COVID-19, enrolled during active disease. Each CDR3 is given with its conserved first and last residue. The order of the fields is clone size, D gene, V gene, J gene, CDR3 DNA, CDR3 protein. The D gene is left open where the match is weak. Rows give clone size only sometimes, using once, few, many, or a class for an expanded clone.

.	TRBD1	TRBV5-1	TRBJ1-4	TGCGCCAGCAGCTTGTGGGGACAGGACGCGGAAAAACTGTTTTTT	CASSLWGQDAEKLFF
.	TRBD1	TRBV7-2	TRBJ2-7	TGTGCCAGCAGCTTAGGGCAGGGGGACCTTCGCGAGCAGTACTTC	CASSLGQGDLREQYF
.	.	TRBV5-4	TRBJ2-2	TGTGCCAGCAGCTTTTCCGCCAGGCATGGAACCGGGGAGCTGTTTTTT	CASSFSARHGTGELFF
.	.	TRBV11-2	TRBJ1-3	TGTGCCAGCAGCTTAGGTGGAGTCTCTGGAAACACCATATATTTT	CASSLGGVSGNTIYF
.	TRBD2	TRBV5-4	TRBJ2-1	TGTGCCAGCAGCTCTGGCGGGCTAGCGGGGTCCAATGAGCAGTTCTTC	CASSSGGLAGSNEQFF
.	.	TRBV19	TRBJ1-1	TGTGCCAGTAGTATCAACACCAGAGGCATGAACACTGAAGCTTTCTTT	CASSINTRGMNTEAFF
.	.	TRBV6-5	TRBJ2-5	TGTGCCAGCAGCCGACCGACAGGTATTCAAGAGACCCAGTACTTC	CASSRPTGIQETQYF
.	.	TRBV11-2	TRBJ1-3	TGTGCCAGCAGCTTAGGTCTACGCTCTGGAAACACCATATATTTT	CASSLGLRSGNTIYF
.	TRBD2	TRBV29-1	TRBJ2-3	TGCAGCGTTGAACAAGGACTAGCGTCTAGCACAGATACGCAGTATTTT	CSVEQGLASSTDTQYF
.	TRBD2	TRBV27	TRBJ2-1	TGTGCCAGCAGTTTTTGGCTAGCGGGAAACAATGAGCAGTTCTTC	CASSFWLAGNNEQFF
.	.	TRBV10-3	TRBJ1-1	TGTGCCATCAGTGACCTGGACGAGGGGGTGAACACTGAAGCTTTCTTT	CAISDLDEGVNTEAFF
.	TRBD1	TRBV27	TRBJ1-2	TGTGCCAGCAGCAGGGACAGGGGGACCTATTATGGCTACACCTTC	CASSRDRGTYYGYTF
.	TRBD2	TRBV4-2	TRBJ2-5	TGTGCCAGCAGCCAAGGACAGACTAGCGGGGAAGAGACCCAGTACTTC	CASSQGQTSGEETQYF
.	TRBD1	TRBV6-1	TRBJ1-1	TGTGCCAGCAGTGAACGGACAGGGAACACTGAAGCTTTCTTT	CASSERTGNTEAFF
few	TRBD2	TRBV11-2	TRBJ2-7	TGTGCCAGCAGCTTAAAACTCGGTGCGGGAGTGGGGTCCTACGAGCAGTACTTC	CASSLKLGAGVGSYEQYF
.	TRBD1	TRBV10-3	TRBJ2-2	TGTGCCATCAGACGGGACAGGGGGGACGGGGAGCTGTTTTTT	CAIRRDRGDGELFF
.	.	TRBV9	TRBJ2-1	TGTGCCAGCAGCGTCGCCGCAGACAGTTACTCCTACAATGAGCAGTTCTTC	CASSVAADSYSYNEQFF
.	.	TRBV27	TRBJ2-5	TGTGCCAGCAGAACGGTCGGGATCGAAGAGACCCAGTACTTC	CASRTVGIEETQYF
once	TRBD1	TRBV20-1	TRBJ2-7	TGCAGTGCTAGTGGACAGGGAACTGGATACGAGCAGTACTTC	CSASGQGTGYEQYF
.	.	TRBV28	TRBJ1-6	TGTGCCAGCAGTTTCTACGGGGTCCATAATTCACCCCTCCACTTT	CASSFYGVHNSPLHF
.	TRBD1	TRBV6-5	TRBJ1-5	TGTGCCAGCAGCTTACAGGGGGAAGTCAATCAGCCCCAGCATTTT	CASSLQGEVNQPQHF
.	.	TRBV9	TRBJ2-5	TGTGCCAGCAGCGTAGTGGGGGGGCCTCAAGAGACCCAGTACTTC	CASSVVGGPQETQYF
.	TRBD2	TRBV19	TRBJ2-7	TGTGCCAGTAGTCCCACTAGCGGGGGCTACGAGCAGTACTTC	CASSPTSGGYEQYF
.	.	TRBV28	TRBJ1-3	TGTGCCAGCAGCCTCCGGGCCCCCGGGATGATGGCTGGAAACACCATATATTTT	CASSLRAPGMMAGNTIYF
.	TRBD2	TRBV4-1	TRBJ2-3	TGCGCCAGCACTCTTAGCGGGGGGTCAGGAGATACGCAGTATTTT	CASTLSGGSGDTQYF
.	TRBD1	TRBV9	TRBJ2-5	TGTGCCAGCAGCGTGGGAACAGGGGGCCAAGAGACCCAGTACTTC	CASSVGTGGQETQYF
.	TRBD2	TRBV6-6	TRBJ2-1	TGTGCCAGCAGCACCCTAGCGGGAGGTGTTGGGAATGAGCAGTTCTTC	CASSTLAGGVGNEQFF
.	.	TRBV6-4	TRBJ2-2	TGTGCCAGCAGTCTTAGGTTGACGGGGACTCGGAACACCGGGGAGCTGTTTTTT	CASSLRLTGTRNTGELFF
.	.	TRBV5-1	TRBJ1-1	TGCGCCAGCAGCTTGAGTACGGGGAACACTGAAGCTTTCTTT	CASSLSTGNTEAFF
.	.	TRBV13	TRBJ2-7	TGTGCCAGCAGCCCGACCGGCGGCGAGCAGTACTTC	CASSPTGGEQYF
few	.	TRBV3-1/TRBV3-2	TRBJ1-2	TGTGCCAGCAGCCCTACCGGGACAAGCTATGGCTACACCTTC	CASSPTGTSYGYTF
.	TRBD1	TRBV13	TRBJ2-2	TGTGCCAGCAGCTTAGGGCAGGGGGCCGGGGAGCTGTTTTTT	CASSLGQGAGELFF
.	.	TRBV9	TRBJ2-6	TGTGCCAGCAGCGTCGGGGGGGCCAACGTCCTGACTTTC	CASSVGGANVLTF
.	.	TRBV13	TRBJ1-5	TGTGCCAGCAGCTTAGGCGGCCAGGGAAATCAGCCCCAGCATTTT	CASSLGGQGNQPQHF
.	.	TRBV4-2	TRBJ1-6	TGTGCCAGCAGCCAAGTCATCGGAGATAATTCACCCCTCCACTTT	CASSQVIGDNSPLHF
.	.	TRBV19	TRBJ1-5	TGTGCCAGTAGAACTGGACAGATTAGCAATCAGCCCCAGCATTTT	CASRTGQISNQPQHF
.	TRBD1	TRBV5-1	TRBJ2-1	TGCGCCAGCAGCCCGGGACAGGGAAATGAGCAGTTCTTC	CASSPGQGNEQFF
.	.	TRBV4-1	TRBJ2-2	TGCGCCAGCAGCCAGGGACTTACGGGCGGGGAGCTGTTTTTT	CASSQGLTGGELFF
.	TRBD2	TRBV5-1	TRBJ2-3	TGCGCCAGCAGCGCATCCGGGACTAGCGGGGGTAGCACAGATACGCAGTATTTT	CASSASGTSGGSTDTQYF
.	TRBD2	TRBV6-1	TRBJ2-7	TGTGCCAGCAGTGAAAGGGACTACTACGAGCAGTACTTC	CASSERDYYEQYF
.	.	TRBV6-1	TRBJ1-1	TGTGCCAGCAGTTCTCCTTCGGGGAACACTGAAGCTTTCTTT	CASSSPSGNTEAFF
.	TRBD2	TRBV19	TRBJ2-7	TGTGCCAGCACCCTCAGCGGGAGTTCCCACGAGCAGTACTTC	CASTLSGSSHEQYF
.	TRBD1	TRBV6-2/TRBV6-3	TRBJ1-2	TGTGCCAGCAGCACATGGACAGGTGAAGTAGTTGGCTACACCTTC	CASSTWTGEVVGYTF
.	.	TRBV5-4	TRBJ1-2	TGTGCCAGCAGCCAGTTGAATAACATCCTCGCTGGCTACACCTTC	CASSQLNNILAGYTF
.	TRBD1	TRBV18	TRBJ1-4	TGTGCCAGCTCACCAAGGGACAGTGAAAAACTGTTTTTT	CASSPRDSEKLFF
.	.	TRBV19	TRBJ1-5	TGTGCCAGTAGCAGGGTATCTCCAAATAGCAATCAGCCCCAGCATTTT	CASSRVSPNSNQPQHF
.	.	TRBV7-8	TRBJ1-1	TGTGCCAGCAGCTTAGGGGGCCCCAACACTGAAGCTTTCTTT	CASSLGGPNTEAFF
.	.	TRBV7-9	TRBJ1-1	TGTGCCAGCAGCCCTAGGAGTACTGAAGCTTTCTTT	CASSPRSTEAFF
.	TRBD1	TRBV28	TRBJ1-4	TGTGCCAGCAGTTCCCGGGACAGCAGAGATGAAAAACTGTTTTTT	CASSSRDSRDEKLFF
.	.	TRBV5-4	TRBJ1-6	TGTGCCAGCACCAAGGGTGGGGGCCGATGGGCTCTCCACTTT	CASTKGGGRWALHF